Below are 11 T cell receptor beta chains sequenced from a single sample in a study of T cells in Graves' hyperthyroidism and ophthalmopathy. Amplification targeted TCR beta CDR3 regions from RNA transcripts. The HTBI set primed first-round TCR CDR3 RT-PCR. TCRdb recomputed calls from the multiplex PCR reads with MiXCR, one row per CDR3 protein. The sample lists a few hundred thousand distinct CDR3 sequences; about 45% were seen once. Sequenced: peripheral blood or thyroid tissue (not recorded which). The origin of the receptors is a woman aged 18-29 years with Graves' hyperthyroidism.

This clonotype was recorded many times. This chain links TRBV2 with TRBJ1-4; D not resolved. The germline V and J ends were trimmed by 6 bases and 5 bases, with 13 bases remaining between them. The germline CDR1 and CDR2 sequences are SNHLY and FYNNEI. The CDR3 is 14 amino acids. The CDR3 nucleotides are TGTGCCAGCAGGAAAACCCTGCTAAATGAAAAACTGTTTTTT. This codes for CASRKTLLNEKLFF.

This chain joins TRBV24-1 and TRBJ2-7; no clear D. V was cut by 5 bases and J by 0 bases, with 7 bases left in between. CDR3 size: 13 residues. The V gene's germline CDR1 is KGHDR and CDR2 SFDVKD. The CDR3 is CATSVPGSYEQYF. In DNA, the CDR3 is TGTGCCACCAGTGTTCCGGGCTCCTACGAGCAGTACTTC.

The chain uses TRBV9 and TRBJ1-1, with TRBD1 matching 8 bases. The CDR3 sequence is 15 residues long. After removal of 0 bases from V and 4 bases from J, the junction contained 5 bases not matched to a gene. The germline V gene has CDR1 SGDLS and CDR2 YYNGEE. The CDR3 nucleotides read TGTGCCAGCAGCGTAGTAGCAGGGGGCGGCACTGAAGCTTTCTTT. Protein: CASSVVAGGGTEAFF. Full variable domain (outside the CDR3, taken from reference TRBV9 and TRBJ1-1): DSGVTQTPKHLITATGQRVTLRCSPRSGDLSVYWYQQSLDQGLQFLIQYYNGEERAKGNILERFSAQQFPDLHSELNLSSLELGDSALYFCASSVVAGGGTEAFFGQGTRLTVV.

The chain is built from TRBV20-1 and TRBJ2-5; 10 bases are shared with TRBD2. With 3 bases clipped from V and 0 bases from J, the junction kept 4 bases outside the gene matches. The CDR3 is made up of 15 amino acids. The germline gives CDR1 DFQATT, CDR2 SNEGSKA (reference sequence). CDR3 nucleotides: TGCAGTGCTAGGGCGGGACTAGCGAACCAAGAGACCCAGTACTTC. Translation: CSARAGLANQETQYF.

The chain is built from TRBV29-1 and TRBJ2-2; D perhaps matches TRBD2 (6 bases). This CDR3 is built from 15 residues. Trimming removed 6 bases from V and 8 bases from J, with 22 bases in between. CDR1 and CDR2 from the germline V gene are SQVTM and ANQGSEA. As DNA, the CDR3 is TGCAGCGTGAGAGATCCGGGGGATCTCGATGGGGAGCTGTTTTTT. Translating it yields CSVRDPGDLDGELFF.

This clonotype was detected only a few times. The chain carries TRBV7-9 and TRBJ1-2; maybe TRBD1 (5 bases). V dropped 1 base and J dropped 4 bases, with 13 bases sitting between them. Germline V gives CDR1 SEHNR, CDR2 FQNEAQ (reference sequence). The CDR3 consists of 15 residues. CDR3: CASSLGAAGTYGYTF. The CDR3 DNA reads TGTGCCAGCAGCTTAGGGGCCGCAGGGACCTATGGCTACACCTTC.

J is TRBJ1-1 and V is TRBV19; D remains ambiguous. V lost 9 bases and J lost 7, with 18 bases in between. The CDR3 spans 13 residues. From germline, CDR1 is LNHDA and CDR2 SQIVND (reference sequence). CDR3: CASSLSVGNEAFF. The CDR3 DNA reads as TGTGCCAGCTCTTTGAGCGTTGGGAATGAAGCTTTCTTT.

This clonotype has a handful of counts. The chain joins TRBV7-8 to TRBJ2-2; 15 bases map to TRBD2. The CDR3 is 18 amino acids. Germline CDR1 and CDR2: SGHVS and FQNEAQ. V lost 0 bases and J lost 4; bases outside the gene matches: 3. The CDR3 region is CASSLAPGLAGGTGELFF. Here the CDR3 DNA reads TGTGCCAGCAGCTTAGCTCCGGGACTAGCGGGAGGCACCGGGGAGCTGTTTTTT.

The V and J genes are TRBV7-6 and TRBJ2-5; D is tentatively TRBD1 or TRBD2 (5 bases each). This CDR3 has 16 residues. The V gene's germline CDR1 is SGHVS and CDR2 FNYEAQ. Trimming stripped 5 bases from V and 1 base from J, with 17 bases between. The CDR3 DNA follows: TGTGCCAGCAGCCATGAGACGGGGACGGTCCAAGAGACCCAGTACTTC. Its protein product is CASSHETGTVQETQYF. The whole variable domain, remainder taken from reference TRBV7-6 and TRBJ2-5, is GAGVSQSPRYKVTKRGQDVALRCDPISGHVSLYWYRQALGQGPEFLTYFNYEAQQDKSGLPNDRFSAERPEGSISTLTIQRTEQRDSAMYRCASSHETGTVQETQYFGPGTRLLVL.

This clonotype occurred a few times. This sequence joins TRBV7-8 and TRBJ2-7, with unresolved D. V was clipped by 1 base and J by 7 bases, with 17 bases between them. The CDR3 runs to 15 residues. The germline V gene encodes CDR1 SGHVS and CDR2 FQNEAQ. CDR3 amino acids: CASSLELPGLGEQYF. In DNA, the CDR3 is TGTGCCAGCAGCTTAGAGCTACCCGGTCTGGGAGAGCAGTACTTC. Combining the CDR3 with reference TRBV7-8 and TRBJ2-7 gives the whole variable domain GAGVSQSPRYKVAKRGQDVALRCDPISGHVSLFWYQQALGQGPEFLTYFQNEAQLDKSGLPSDRFFAERPEGSVSTLKIQRTQQEDSAVYLCASSLELPGLGEQYFGPGTRLTVT.

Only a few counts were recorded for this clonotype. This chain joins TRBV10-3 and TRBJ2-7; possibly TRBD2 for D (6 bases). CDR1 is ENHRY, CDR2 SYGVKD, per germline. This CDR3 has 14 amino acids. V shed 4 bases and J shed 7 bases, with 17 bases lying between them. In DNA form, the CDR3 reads TGTGCCATCAGTGTCCGGGACTCCCACTTTGAGCAGTACTTC. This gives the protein CAISVRDSHFEQYF.